This T cell receptor beta chain is drawn from a study of T cell clones after liver transplantation (dated by TCRdb to between 2018 and 2021). Study-wide context: ITN030ST, the source of the samples, was a randomized trial that attempted immunosuppression withdrawal within 2 years of liver transplantation. Donor-reactive T cell clones were identified by TCRbeta sequencing after a pre-transplant mixed lymphocyte reaction and then tracked in post-transplant blood. Third party-reactive TCRbeta sequences were also identified from pre-transplant MLRs to serve as an antigen-independent comparator for donor-reactive sequences. Of the eight recipients, three were HCV-positive, while the remaining recipients had been transplanted for non-autoimmune, non-viral indications. No induction therapy was given to the subjects, and standard immunosuppression was administered until randomization at 12-24 months post-transplant. Tolerance was defined as complete immunosuppression withdrawal for at least one year with no rise in liver enzymes beyond twice the upper limit of normal. Blood samples were collected pre-transplant, pre-randomization before withdrawal, and post-randomization after either full withdrawal or failed withdrawal. A cohort of 8 liver transplant recipients was studied, of whom 3 were classified as tolerant and 5 as non-tolerant. The research as a whole found: Because no allograft tissue specimens were available, donor-reactive T cells may have migrated into the graft instead of being deleted. When repertoire turnover was accounted for, significantly reduced detection of donor-reactive sequences was found in 7 of 8 subjects for CD4 and in 8 of 8 subjects for CD8. The decline in donor-reactive sequences exceeded the decline in third party-reactive sequences, suggesting partial antigen-specific deletion that was unrelated to withdrawal success. The conclusions were preliminary, being limited by small, heterogeneous patient numbers and by non-standardized post-transplant time points. In two subjects, low numbers of available donor cells limited the measurable donor-reactive repertoire. A significant post-transplant decrease in circulating donor-reactive CD4 TCRbeta sequences was observed in 5 of 8 subjects, irrespective of tolerance or HCV status.

High-throughput TCRbeta CDR3 sequencing of frozen genomic DNA was performed by immunoSEQ, including PCR amplification, mapping, bias correction and internal controls. On the authors' methods: Productive rearrangements were retained, and unique TCRbeta sequences were defined by the CDR3 nucleotide sequence together with the V and J gene. Donor-reactive sequences required at least 5-fold expansion in CFSE-low cells versus unstimulated pre-transplant cells and at least 0.01% frequency. Minimum frequency thresholds were set for each subject based on the unstimulated sample with the lowest template count, ensuring at least 90% detection power. Jensen-Shannon divergence between the top 1000 TCRbeta sequences after and before transplant was used to measure repertoire turnover. Changes in detection of donor-reactive sequences were tested with two-sided Fisher's exact tests. Held by TCRdb, this immuneACCESS table contains in-frame sequences only and omits some clones. Under half of the omission traces to an unresolved V gene where checked; the cause of the rest is unknown. V, J and clone size derive from that table, while D and trimming were established from the DNA sequence. In all, the sample holds about 74,000 clones, and 75% to 85% of those were seen once. About 0.6% of the sample is held by the ten biggest clonotypes.

This clone was observed a single time. No cognate antigen has been identified for it. No qualities accompany the bases; no much larger clone lies one base away. The label giving this sample's time point can be read as: pre-transplant. Unstimulated PBMCs, after thawing, were stained for CD3, CD4 and CD8 and then FACS-sorted into CD3+CD4+ and CD3+CD8+ populations. Randomization to immunosuppression withdrawal applied to every one of the 8 studied subjects. The Qiagen DNeasy Blood and Tissue Kit was used for isolation of genomic DNA. The germline V gene sets CDR1 to MGHRA and CDR2 to YSYEKL. After removal of 3 bases from V and 5 bases from J, the junction retains 6 bases not matched to a gene. The CDR3, cysteine through phenylalanine, is 16 amino acids long. Kept here is only the CDR3 DNA, which spans 48 bases and is read in frame from base 1.

This specimen was CD4+ T cells from blood, taken before liver transplant. This sequence was found in a human donor who received a liver transplant. The receptor chain draws on TRBV4-1 and TRBJ2-3, and 12 junction bases match TRBD2. The CDR3 region has the sequence CASSHPAGLAGDTQYF. At the DNA level, the sequence is TGCGCCAGCAGCCACCCCGCGGGACTAGCGGGAGATACGCAGTATTTT.